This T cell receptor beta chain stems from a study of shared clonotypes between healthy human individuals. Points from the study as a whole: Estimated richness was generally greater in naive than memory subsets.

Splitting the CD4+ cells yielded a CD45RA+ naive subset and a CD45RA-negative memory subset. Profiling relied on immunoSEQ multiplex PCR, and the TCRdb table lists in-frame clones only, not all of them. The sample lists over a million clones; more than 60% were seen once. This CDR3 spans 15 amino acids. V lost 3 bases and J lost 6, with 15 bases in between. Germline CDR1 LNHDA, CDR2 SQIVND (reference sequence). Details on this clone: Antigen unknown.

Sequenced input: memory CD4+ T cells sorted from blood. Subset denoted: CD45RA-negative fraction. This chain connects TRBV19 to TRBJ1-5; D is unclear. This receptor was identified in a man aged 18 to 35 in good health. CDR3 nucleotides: TGTGCCAGTAGTATGAGGGTGGAGAACGGTCAGCCCCAGCATTTT. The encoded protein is CASSMRVENGQPQHF. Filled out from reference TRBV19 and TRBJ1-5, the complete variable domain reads DGGITQSPKYLFRKEGQNVTLSCEQNLNHDAMYWYRQDPGQGLRLIYYSQIVNDFQKGDIAEGYSVSREKKESFPLTVTSAQKNPTAFYLCASSMRVENGQPQHFGDGTRLSIL.